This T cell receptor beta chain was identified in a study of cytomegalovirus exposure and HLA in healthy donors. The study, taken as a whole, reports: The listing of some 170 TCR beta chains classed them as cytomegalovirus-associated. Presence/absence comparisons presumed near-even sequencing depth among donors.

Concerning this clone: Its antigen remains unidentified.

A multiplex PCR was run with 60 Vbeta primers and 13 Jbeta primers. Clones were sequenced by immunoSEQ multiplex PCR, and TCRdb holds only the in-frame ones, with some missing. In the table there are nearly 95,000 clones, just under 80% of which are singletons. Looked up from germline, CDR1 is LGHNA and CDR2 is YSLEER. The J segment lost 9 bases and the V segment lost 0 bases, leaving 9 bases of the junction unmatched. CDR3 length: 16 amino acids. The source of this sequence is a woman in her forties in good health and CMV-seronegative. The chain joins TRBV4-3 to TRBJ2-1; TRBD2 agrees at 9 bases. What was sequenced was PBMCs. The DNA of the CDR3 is TGCGCCAGCAGCCAAGATGGCGGGGGGGGTGGGAGTGAGCAGTTCTTC. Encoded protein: CASSQDGGGGGSEQFF.